Below are 32 T cell receptor beta chains sequenced from a single sample in a study of blood T cell repertoires in COVID-19 (TCRdb year 2020). Library preparation used the immunoSEQ multiplex PCR assay. Held by TCRdb, this immuneACCESS table contains in-frame sequences only and omits some clones. Under half of the omission traces to an unresolved V gene where checked; the cause of the rest is unknown. Here the sample has a few hundred thousand clones; roughly 89% occur a single time. About 2% of the sample comes from the top ten. The sequenced sample consisted of PBMCs or T cells enriched from blood (not recorded which). The source of these receptors is a woman aged 55 to 70 who had recovered from COVID-19.

The rearrangement uses TRBV30 and TRBJ2-3, with 10 bases fitting TRBD2. V shed 8 bases and J 3 bases; nucleotides not matched to a gene: 5. CDR1 and CDR2 from the germline V gene are GTSNPN and SVGIG (reference sequence). This CDR3 contains 13 residues. For the CDR3, the DNA is TGTGCCCAAGGAGCGGGGGGGACAGATACGCAGTATTTT. It is translated as CAQGAGGTDTQYF.

The chain carries TRBV27 and TRBJ1-1; D is perhaps TRBD1 (5 bases). Germline loops: CDR1 MNHEY, CDR2 SMNVEV (reference sequence). The CDR3 loop spans 12 amino acids. V shed 5 bases and J shed 6 bases, with 10 bases lying between them. The CDR3 sequence is CASSTGGPEAFF. CDR3 sequence (DNA): TGTGCCAGCAGTACCGGGGGTCCTGAAGCTTTCTTT.

The chain couples TRBV30 to TRBJ1-2, with D maybe TRBD1 (6 bases). The V gene lost 2 bases and the J gene lost 2 bases, with 12 bases spanning the gap. This CDR3 is 14 amino acids long. Germline V gives CDR1 GTSNPN, CDR2 SVGIG (reference sequence). This CDR3 reads CAWSSTGLNYGYTF. The CDR3 coding sequence is TGTGCCTGGAGTTCGACAGGATTAAACTATGGCTACACCTTC.

The rearrangement links TRBV19 to TRBJ1-3; 7 positions agree with TRBD1. CDR1 is LNHDA, CDR2 SQIVND, per germline (reference sequence). CDR3 size: 15 residues. V shed 7 bases, J shed 4 bases, and the junction held 10 bases outside the gene matches. The CDR3: CASTRHSDRGNTIYF. In DNA form, the CDR3 reads TGTGCCAGTACCCGCCACTCGGACAGGGGAAACACCATATATTTT.

This CDR3 is CASSLYSTGAGDTQYF. The CDR3 DNA follows: TGTGCCAGCAGCTTATACTCTACTGGGGCTGGGGATACGCAGTATTTT. The V gene is TRBV7-3, the J gene TRBJ2-3; a weak D match, TRBD1 (5 bases). Germline V gene lookup returns CDR1 SGHTA and CDR2 FQGTGA. The V end was cut by 2 bases, the J end by 6 bases, with 18 bases between. The CDR3 loop spans 16 amino acids.

This clone showed up just once. The V gene is TRBV7-9, the J gene TRBJ1-2, with TRBD1 matching over 10 bases. The trim removed 5 bases at V and 3 bases at J, leaving 6 bases unmatched. The CDR3 consists of 15 residues. CDR1 and CDR2 from the germline V gene are SEHNR and FQNEAQ (reference sequence). The CDR3 protein is CASSPSGTGDYGYTF. CDR3 sequence (DNA): TGTGCCAGCAGCCCCTCCGGGACAGGGGACTATGGCTACACCTTC.

The chain carries TRBV2 and TRBJ1-1; 8 bases map to TRBD1. The V and J ends lost 6 bases and 4 bases, in that order; junction bases with no gene match: 1. The length of the CDR3 is 12 residues. Germline V gene lookup returns CDR1 SNHLY and CDR2 FYNNEI. CDR3 protein: CASRTGGTEAFF. The CDR3 DNA sequence: TGTGCCAGCAGAACAGGGGGCACTGAAGCTTTCTTT.

The chain recombines TRBV5-4 with TRBJ2-7, with TRBD1 matching over 8 bases. V gave up 4 bases and J gave up 1 base; unmatched junction bases: 7. Germline CDR1 is SGHNT and CDR2 is YYREEE (reference sequence). This CDR3 contains 15 residues. CDR3 residues: CASSPGQGTSYEQYF. The DNA of the CDR3 is TGTGCCAGCAGCCCCGGACAGGGTACTTCCTACGAGCAGTACTTC.

The rearrangement joins TRBV28 to TRBJ1-1; a weak D match, TRBD1 (5 bases). The germline gives CDR1 MDHEN, CDR2 SYDVKM. The CDR3 runs to 13 residues. V shed 8 bases and J shed 10 bases, with 20 bases lying between them. This CDR3 reads CASVMHFIGVAFF. CDR3 sequence (DNA): TGTGCCAGCGTTATGCATTTTATAGGGGTAGCTTTCTTT.

The chain uses TRBV5-1 and TRBJ2-2, with D uncertain. Trimming took off 3 bases at V and 1 base at J, with 7 bases between the two ends. This CDR3 contains 14 residues. The V gene's germline CDR1 is SGHRS and CDR2 YFSETQ. The CDR3 is CASSSPGNTGELFF. The CDR3 DNA follows: TGCGCCAGCAGCTCTCCGGGGAACACCGGGGAGCTGTTTTTT.

This chain connects TRBV13 to TRBJ1-6; 10 bases are a match to TRBD1. Trimming at V came to 0 bases and at J to 6 bases, leaving 2 bases not matched to a gene. The CDR3 has 16 residues. Germline-derived CDR1 and CDR2 are PRHDT and FYEKMQ (reference sequence). The CDR3: CASSLGTGGINSPLHF. For the CDR3, the DNA is TGTGCCAGCAGCTTAGGGACAGGGGGCATTAATTCACCCCTCCACTTT.

This clone appeared a few times. The genes are TRBV7-3 and TRBJ1-1, with D possibly TRBD1 on 6 matching bases. The CDR3 loop spans 15 amino acids. Germline CDR1 reads SGHTA; CDR2 reads FQGTGA. With 0 bases removed from V and 6 bases from J, the gap between germline ends came to 14 bases. The CDR3 region has the DNA TGTGCCAGCAGCTTAACTTGGTCCAGGGGCGCTGAAGCTTTCTTT. It translates to CASSLTWSRGAEAFF.

The count of this clone is one. V gene TRBV7-6 combines with J gene TRBJ2-7, with a tentative D call TRBD2 (6 bases). CDR1 and CDR2 from the germline V gene are SGHVS and FNYEAQ. V shed 2 bases and J shed 2 bases, with 13 bases lying between them. The CDR3 loop spans 15 amino acids. The CDR3 spells CASSLSRDSTYEQYF. The DNA for the CDR3 is TGTGCCAGCAGCTTAAGCCGGGACTCCACCTACGAGCAGTACTTC.

The CDR3 DNA reads as TGTGCCAGCAGGGATTCGGCAGGCCCCACTAGCGGGGGAGGCACAGATACGCAGTATTTT. The encoded protein is CASRDSAGPTSGGGTDTQYF. V gene TRBV9 combines with J gene TRBJ2-3; 11 nucleotides align to TRBD2. V lost 5 bases to trimming and J lost 1 base; unmatched junction nucleotides: 18. CDR1 is SGDLS, CDR2 YYNGEE, per germline. The length of the CDR3 is 20 residues.

V gene TRBV5-4 combines with J gene TRBJ2-3; 11 nucleotides agree with TRBD2. CDR1 and CDR2 (germline): SGHNT, YYREEE (reference sequence). After removal of 4 bases from V and 2 bases from J, the junction contained 6 bases not matched to a gene. This CDR3 spans 16 amino acids. The CDR3 bases are TGTGCCAGCAGCCGAGGACTAGCGGGCTTCACAGATACGCAGTATTTT. This translates into CASSRGLAGFTDTQYF.

The V call is TRBV5-1, the J call TRBJ1-2; TRBD1 agrees at 9 bases. J gave up 7 bases and V 4 bases, and 8 bases lay outside the gene matches. Germline V gene data show CDR1 as SGHRS and CDR2 as YFSETQ. This CDR3 has 14 amino acids. CDR3 loop: CASSVAGTGSGYTF. CDR3 DNA: TGCGCCAGCAGCGTAGCCGGGACAGGGTCTGGCTACACCTTC.

V usage is TRBV5-1 and J usage is TRBJ2-1, with TRBD2 matching 10 bases. CDR1 is SGHRS and CDR2 is YFSETQ in the germline V gene. Trimming at V came to 4 bases and at J to 5 bases, leaving 6 bases not matched to a gene. There are 15 residues in the CDR3. The CDR3: CASSRLGLAHNEQFF. The DNA of the CDR3 is TGCGCCAGCAGCCGACTGGGACTAGCGCACAATGAGCAGTTCTTC.

The chain joins TRBV9 to TRBJ1-2, with a weak D call TRBD1 (5 bases). From germline, CDR1 is SGDLS and CDR2 YYNGEE. With 3 bases removed from V and 3 bases from J, the gap between germline ends came to 18 bases. There are 16 residues in the CDR3. In DNA form, the CDR3 reads TGTGCCAGCAGCGGTGCCGGGACGGAGGGTCACTATGGCTACACCTTC. Translating gives CASSGAGTEGHYGYTF.

The chain has TRBV4-2 and TRBJ2-2, with 10 nucleotides matching TRBD2. Germline V gives CDR1 LGHNA, CDR2 YNFKEQ. The J segment lost 4 bases and the V segment lost 2 bases, leaving 7 bases of the junction unmatched. This CDR3 region has 17 residues. In nucleotides, the CDR3 is TGTGCCAGCAGCCAACAGCGGGGGGGCCTTAGCACCGGGGAGCTGTTTTTT. Its translation: CASSQQRGGLSTGELFF.

This clone occurred once. The rearrangement uses TRBV28 and TRBJ2-7, with 7 bases matching TRBD2. The germline V gene encodes CDR1 MDHEN and CDR2 SYDVKM. Trimming cost V 5 bases and J 1 base; bases outside gene matches: 5. This CDR3 comprises 14 residues. CDR3 coding DNA: TGTGCCAGCAGTCGCGGGGGTGCGTCCTACGAGCAGTACTTC. This codes for CASSRGGASYEQYF.

This clone was detected only once. The chain's CDR3 is CASSLAPPGYQPQHF. For the CDR3, the DNA is TGTGCCAGCAGTTTAGCCCCCCCGGGGTATCAGCCCCAGCATTTT. The chain carries TRBV27 and TRBJ1-5; D is unclear. Germline V gene sequence: CDR1 MNHEY, CDR2 SMNVEV (reference sequence). V lost 2 bases, J lost 5 bases, and 13 bases lay in between. The CDR3 is 15 amino acids.

This clone was recorded only once. The V call is TRBV7-9, the J call TRBJ1-4, with 8 bases fitting TRBD1. CDR1 SEHNR and CDR2 FQNEAQ come from the germline V gene (reference sequence). The V segment lost 5 bases and the J segment 7 bases; nucleotides outside the gene matches: 6. The CDR3 runs 14 residues. CDR3 residues: CASSLQGAVEKLFF. The CDR3 DNA sequence: TGTGCCAGCAGCCTTCAGGGGGCTGTTGAAAAACTGTTTTTT. Filled out from reference TRBV7-9 and TRBJ1-4, the complete variable domain reads DTGVSQNPRHKITKRGQNVTFRCDPISEHNRLYWYRQTLGQGPEFLTYFQNEAQLEKSRLLSDRFSAERPKGSFSTLEIQRTEQGDSAMYLCASSLQGAVEKLFFGSGTQLSVL.

The V gene is TRBV18, the J gene TRBJ2-3, with 7 bases fitting TRBD2. CDR3 size: 16 residues. V was pared by 0 bases and J by 6 bases, with 9 bases of the junction left unmatched. Germline values: CDR1 KGHSH, CDR2 LQKENI. The CDR3 nucleotides read TGTGCCAGCTCACCACCGGTGGGGGGGAAGGCGGATACGCAGTATTTT. Its protein product is CASSPPVGGKADTQYF.

The gene calls are TRBV10-3 and TRBJ1-2; 9 bases fit TRBD1. V was clipped by 8 bases and J by 8 bases; unmatched bases: 9. CDR3 length: 13 amino acids. From germline, CDR1 is ENHRY and CDR2 SYGVKD. The CDR3 DNA is TGTGCCATCGGAGCACAGGGGGCGCGGGGCTACACCTTC. Translation gives CAIGAQGARGYTF.

The genes are TRBV6-5 and TRBJ2-3; 11 nucleotides agree with TRBD2. Germline V gives CDR1 MNHEY, CDR2 SVGAGI. Unmatched junction bases numbered 6, after V lost 6 bases and J lost 4 bases. This CDR3 spans 15 amino acids. CDR3 loop: CASSVSGRAPDTQYF. In DNA, the CDR3 is TGTGCCAGCAGCGTTAGCGGGAGGGCCCCAGATACGCAGTATTTT.

This clone was seen once. The rearrangement uses TRBV4-2 and TRBJ1-6; D perhaps matches TRBD1 (5 bases). Trimming stripped 5 bases from V and 10 bases from J, with 9 bases between. The CDR3 length is 12 residues. Germline V gene lookup returns CDR1 LGHNA and CDR2 YNFKEQ. In DNA form, the CDR3 reads TGTGCCAGCAGCACACAGGAGTCACCCCTCCACTTT. It encodes CASSTQESPLHF.

DNA for the CDR3: TGTGCCAGCAGAGACTTGGGCACTGAAGCTTTCTTT. Protein sequence: CASRDLGTEAFF. The chain employs TRBV28 and TRBJ1-1; D is unclear. Per the germline V gene, CDR1 is MDHEN and CDR2 is SYDVKM. The CDR3 extends over 12 amino acids. Trimming took off 6 bases at V and 4 bases at J, with 9 bases between the two ends. Full variable domain (missing parts from reference TRBV28 and TRBJ1-1): DVKVTQSSRYLVKRTGEKVFLECVQDMDHENMFWYRQDPGLGLRLIYFSYDVKMKEKGDIPEGYSVSREKKERFSLILESASTNQTSMYLCASRDLGTEAFFGQGTRLTVV.

V usage is TRBV5-1 and J usage is TRBJ2-5, with a weak D call TRBD1 (6 bases). V was clipped by 6 bases and J by 5 bases, with 20 bases between them. This CDR3 contains 15 residues. Germline CDR1 is SGHRS and CDR2 is YFSETQ. This CDR3 is CASIKTGLVLETQYF. The CDR3 DNA reads as TGCGCCAGCATCAAGACAGGCTTGGTTCTCGAGACCCAGTACTTC.

The chain employs TRBV5-4 and TRBJ2-3, with 9 bases aligning to TRBD1. The V and J ends lost 3 bases and 4 bases, in that order; junction bases with no gene match: 6. The CDR3 extends over 15 amino acids. Looked up from germline, CDR1 is SGHNT and CDR2 is YYREEE (reference sequence). In DNA form, the CDR3 reads TGTGCCAGCAGCTCATGGACAGGGGTGGCAGATACGCAGTATTTT. This gives the protein CASSSWTGVADTQYF. Full variable domain (rest looked up from reference TRBV5-4 and TRBJ2-3): ETGVTQSPTHLIKTRGQQVTLRCSSQSGHNTVSWYQQALGQGPQFIFQYYREEENGRGNFPPRFSGLQFPNYSSELNVNALELDDSALYLCASSSWTGVADTQYFGPGTRLTVL.

This sequence joins TRBV30 and TRBJ1-2; no reliable D call. The CDR3 contains 13 residues. The germline CDR1 and CDR2 sequences are GTSNPN and SVGIG (reference sequence). The germline V and J ends were trimmed by 0 bases and 8 bases, with 13 bases remaining between them. The CDR3 region is CAWSVGPSSGYTF. CDR3 bases: TGTGCCTGGAGTGTTGGGCCCAGTTCGGGCTACACCTTC.

J is TRBJ1-5 and V is TRBV18; D unclear. This CDR3 contains 13 residues. V was cut by 3 bases and J by 5 bases, with 8 bases left in between. Looked up from germline, CDR1 is KGHSH and CDR2 is LQKENI. CDR3 sequence: CASSPRQDQPQHF. The CDR3 nucleotides are TGTGCCAGCTCACCCCGGCAGGATCAGCCCCAGCATTTT.

This rearrangement joins TRBV7-8 to TRBJ1-3; D perhaps matches TRBD1 (5 bases). CDR1 is SGHVS and CDR2 is FQNEAQ in the germline V gene. This CDR3 is built from 14 residues. V lost 6 bases to trimming and J lost 0 bases, with 9 bases between them. In nucleotides, the CDR3 is TGTGCCAGCAGGAAAGGGGTCTCTGGAAACACCATATATTTT. Amino acids: CASRKGVSGNTIYF.